This is a list of T cell receptor beta chains from one sample in a study of cytomegalovirus exposure and HLA in healthy donors. Measured with immunoSEQ multiplex PCR; TCRdb has only the in-frame clones, and not every one. This sample has 260,000 or so clones, with approximately 87% found just once. Sequenced material: PBMCs. These receptors were taken from a woman aged 18-35 years in good health and CMV-seronegative. Each CDR3 is given with its conserved first and last residue. Fields, in order: J gene, V gene, CDR3 protein.

j_gene: TRBJ2-7; v_gene: TRBV6-6; CDR3aa: CASRPGSGGYYEQYF
j_gene: TRBJ1-1; v_gene: TRBV2; CDR3aa: CASTTSRSPTEAFF
j_gene: TRBJ2-3; v_gene: TRBV28; CDR3aa: CASSFNRQGASTQYF
j_gene: TRBJ2-6; v_gene: TRBV9; CDR3aa: CASNKGPLSSGANVLTF
j_gene: TRBJ1-1; v_gene: TRBV6-5; CDR3aa: CASSTPGQGTEAFF
j_gene: TRBJ1-3; v_gene: TRBV15; CDR3aa: CATFGDSGNTIYF
j_gene: TRBJ1-4; v_gene: TRBV19; CDR3aa: CASSTGTGYEKLFF
j_gene: TRBJ2-7; v_gene: TRBV13; CDR3aa: CASSLSIRGPIEQYF
j_gene: TRBJ2-5; v_gene: TRBV5-1; CDR3aa: CASTNPALAHETQYF
j_gene: TRBJ2-3; v_gene: TRBV5-1; CDR3aa: CASSLGPGDRALITDTQYF
j_gene: TRBJ2-2; v_gene: TRBV7-9; CDR3aa: CASSLSRGIGTGELFF
j_gene: TRBJ2-7; v_gene: TRBV9; CDR3aa: CASSVDGDRAGGQYF
j_gene: TRBJ2-7; v_gene: TRBV18; CDR3aa: CASSRGTSGTRYEQYF
j_gene: TRBJ2-1; v_gene: TRBV18; CDR3aa: CASSPPGTYSYNEQFF
j_gene: TRBJ2-3; v_gene: TRBV9; CDR3aa: CASSVDPGLRTDTQYF
j_gene: TRBJ2-7; v_gene: TRBV29-1; CDR3aa: CSVKQGPYEQYF
j_gene: TRBJ1-1; v_gene: TRBV6-5; CDR3aa: CASTTPQGIRAFF
j_gene: TRBJ1-1; v_gene: TRBV6-6; CDR3aa: CASSYRGLVEAFF
j_gene: TRBJ2-7; v_gene: TRBV13; CDR3aa: CASSRRDMIFYEQYF
j_gene: TRBJ2-5; v_gene: TRBV19; CDR3aa: CASSPKTGLETQYF
j_gene: TRBJ2-7; v_gene: TRBV5-4; CDR3aa: CASSLDVLSSEQYF
j_gene: TRBJ1-5; v_gene: TRBV15; CDR3aa: CATSRDLAVPNQPQHF
j_gene: TRBJ2-1; v_gene: TRBV25-1; CDR3aa: CASSPGGIMYNEQFF
j_gene: TRBJ2-7; v_gene: TRBV21-1; CDR3aa: CASGTGGQQYF
j_gene: TRBJ1-5; v_gene: TRBV15; CDR3aa: CATSGQTNQPQHF
j_gene: TRBJ2-5; v_gene: TRBV11-2; CDR3aa: CASSLGRETQYF
j_gene: TRBJ1-2; v_gene: TRBV6-1; CDR3aa: CASSEVSGLINGYTF
j_gene: TRBJ2-1; v_gene: TRBV30; CDR3aa: CAWTSGLEYNEQFF
j_gene: TRBJ1-4; v_gene: TRBV4-1; CDR3aa: CASSIPGAGDEKLFF
j_gene: TRBJ1-1; v_gene: TRBV30; CDR3aa: CAWAGGSPKAFF
j_gene: TRBJ2-1; v_gene: TRBV6-1; CDR3aa: CASSPIDNEQFF
j_gene: TRBJ2-5; v_gene: TRBV27; CDR3aa: CASGRARETQYF
j_gene: TRBJ1-2; v_gene: TRBV30; CDR3aa: CAWFSTGKGYTF
j_gene: TRBJ2-2; v_gene: TRBV25-1; CDR3aa: CASSNRTSGIAGELFF
j_gene: TRBJ2-7; v_gene: TRBV5-6; CDR3aa: CASSSGTGDPYEQYF
j_gene: TRBJ1-1; v_gene: TRBV10-1; CDR3aa: CASSLKQGTEAFF